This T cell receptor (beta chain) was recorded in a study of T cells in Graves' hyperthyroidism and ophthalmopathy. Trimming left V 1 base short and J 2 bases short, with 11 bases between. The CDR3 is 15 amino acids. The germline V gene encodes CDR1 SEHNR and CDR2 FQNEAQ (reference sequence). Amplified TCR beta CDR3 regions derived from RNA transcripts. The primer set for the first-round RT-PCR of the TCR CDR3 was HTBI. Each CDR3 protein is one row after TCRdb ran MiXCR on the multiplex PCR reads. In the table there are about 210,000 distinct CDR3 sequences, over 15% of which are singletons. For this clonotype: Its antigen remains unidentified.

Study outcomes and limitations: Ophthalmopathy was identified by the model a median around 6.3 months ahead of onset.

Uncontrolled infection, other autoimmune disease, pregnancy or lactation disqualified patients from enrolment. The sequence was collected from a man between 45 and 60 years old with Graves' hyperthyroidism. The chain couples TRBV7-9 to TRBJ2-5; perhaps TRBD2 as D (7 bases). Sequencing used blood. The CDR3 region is CASSLEGGAQETQYF. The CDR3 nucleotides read TGTGCCAGCAGCTTAGAAGGGGGGGCTCAAGAGACCCAGTACTTC.